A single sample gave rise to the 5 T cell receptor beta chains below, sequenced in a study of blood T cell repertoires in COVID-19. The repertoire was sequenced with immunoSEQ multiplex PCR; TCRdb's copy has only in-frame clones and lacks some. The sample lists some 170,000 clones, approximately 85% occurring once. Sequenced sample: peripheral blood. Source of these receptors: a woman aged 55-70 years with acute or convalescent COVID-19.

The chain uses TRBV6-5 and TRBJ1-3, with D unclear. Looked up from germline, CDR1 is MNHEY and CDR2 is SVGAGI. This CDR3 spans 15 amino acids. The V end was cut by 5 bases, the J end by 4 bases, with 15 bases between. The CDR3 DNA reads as TGTGCCAGCAGTCTTCTGAGGAGGTCGGGAAACACCATATATTTT. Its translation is CASSLLRRSGNTIYF.

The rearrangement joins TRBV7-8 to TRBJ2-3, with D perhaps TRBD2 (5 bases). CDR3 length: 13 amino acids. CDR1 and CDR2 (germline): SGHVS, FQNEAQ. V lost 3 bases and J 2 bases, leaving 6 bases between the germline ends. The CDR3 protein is CASSFGLTDTQYF. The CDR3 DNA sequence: TGTGCCAGCAGCTTTGGACTCACAGATACGCAGTATTTT.

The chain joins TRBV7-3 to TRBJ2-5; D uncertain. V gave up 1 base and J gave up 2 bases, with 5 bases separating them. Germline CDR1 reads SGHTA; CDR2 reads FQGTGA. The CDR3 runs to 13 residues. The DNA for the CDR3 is TGTGCCAGCAGCTTAAGCAGGCAAGAGACCCAGTACTTC. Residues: CASSLSRQETQYF. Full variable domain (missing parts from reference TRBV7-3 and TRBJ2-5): GAGVSQTPSNKVTEKGKYVELRCDPISGHTALYWYRQSLGQGPEFLIYFQGTGAADDSGLPNDRFFAVRPEGSVSTLKIQRTERGDSAVYLCASSLSRQETQYFGPGTRLLVL.

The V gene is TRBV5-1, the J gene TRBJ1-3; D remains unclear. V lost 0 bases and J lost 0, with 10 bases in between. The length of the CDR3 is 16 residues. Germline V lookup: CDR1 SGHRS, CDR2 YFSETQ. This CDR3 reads CASSLDSPTSGNTIYF. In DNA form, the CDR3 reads TGCGCCAGCAGCTTGGACAGTCCTACCTCTGGAAACACCATATATTTT.

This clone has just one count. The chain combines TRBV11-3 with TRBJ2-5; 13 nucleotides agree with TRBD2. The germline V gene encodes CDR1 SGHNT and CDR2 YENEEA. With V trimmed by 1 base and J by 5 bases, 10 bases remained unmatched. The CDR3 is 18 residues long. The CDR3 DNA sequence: TGTGCCAGCAGCTTAGGGACTAGCGGGAGCCTGGGGGGGGAGACCCAGTACTTC. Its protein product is CASSLGTSGSLGGETQYF.